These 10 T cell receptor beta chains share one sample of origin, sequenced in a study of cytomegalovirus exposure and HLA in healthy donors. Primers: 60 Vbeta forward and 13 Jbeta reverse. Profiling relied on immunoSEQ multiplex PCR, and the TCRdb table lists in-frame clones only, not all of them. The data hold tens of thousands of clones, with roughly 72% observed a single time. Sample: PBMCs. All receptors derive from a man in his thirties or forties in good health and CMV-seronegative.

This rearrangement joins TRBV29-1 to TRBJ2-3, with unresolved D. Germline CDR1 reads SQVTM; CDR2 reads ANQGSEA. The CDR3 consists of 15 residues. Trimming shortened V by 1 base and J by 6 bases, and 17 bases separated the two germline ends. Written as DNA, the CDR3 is TGCAGCGTTGAAGCGTATAACAAAAACGTGGATACGCAGTATTTT. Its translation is CSVEAYNKNVDTQYF.

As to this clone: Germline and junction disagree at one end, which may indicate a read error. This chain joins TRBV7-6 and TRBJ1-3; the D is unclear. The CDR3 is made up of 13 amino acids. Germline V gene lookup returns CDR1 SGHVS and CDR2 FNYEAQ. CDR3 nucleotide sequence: TGTGCCGTCGGGGAGAGCTCTGAAAACACCATATATTTT. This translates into CAVGESSENTIYF.

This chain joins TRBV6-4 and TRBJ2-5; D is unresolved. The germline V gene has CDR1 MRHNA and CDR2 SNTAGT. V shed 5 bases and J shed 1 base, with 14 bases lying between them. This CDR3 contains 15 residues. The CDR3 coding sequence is TGTGCCAGCAGTCTAGAAGTAGGCTCCCAAGAGACCCAGTACTTC. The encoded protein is CASSLEVGSQETQYF.

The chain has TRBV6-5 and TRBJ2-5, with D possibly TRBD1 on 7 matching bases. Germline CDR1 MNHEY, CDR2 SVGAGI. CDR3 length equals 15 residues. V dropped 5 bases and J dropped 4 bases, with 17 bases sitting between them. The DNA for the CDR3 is TGTGCCAGCAGTAGACAGGGTATGGGGGGAGAGACCCAGTACTTC. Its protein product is CASSRQGMGGETQYF.

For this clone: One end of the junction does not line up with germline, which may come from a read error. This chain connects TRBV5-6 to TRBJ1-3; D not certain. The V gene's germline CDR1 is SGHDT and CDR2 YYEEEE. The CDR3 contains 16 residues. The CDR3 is CASSLRQAFSGSTIYF. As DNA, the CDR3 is TGTGCCAGCAGCTTGAGGCAGGCCTTCTCTGGAAGCACCATATATTTT.

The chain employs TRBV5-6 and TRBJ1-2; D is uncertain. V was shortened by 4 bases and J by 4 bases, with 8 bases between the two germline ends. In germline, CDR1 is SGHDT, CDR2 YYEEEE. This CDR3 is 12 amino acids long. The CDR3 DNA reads TGTGCCAGCAGCCAAAAACTCTATGGCTACACCTTC. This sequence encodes CASSQKLYGYTF.

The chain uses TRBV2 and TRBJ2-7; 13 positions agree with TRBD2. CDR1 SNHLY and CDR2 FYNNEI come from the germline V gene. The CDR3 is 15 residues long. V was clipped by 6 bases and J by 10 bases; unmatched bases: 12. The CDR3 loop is CASSYTSGRALEQYV. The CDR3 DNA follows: TGTGCCAGCAGCTATACTAGCGGGAGGGCCTTAGAACAGTACGTC.

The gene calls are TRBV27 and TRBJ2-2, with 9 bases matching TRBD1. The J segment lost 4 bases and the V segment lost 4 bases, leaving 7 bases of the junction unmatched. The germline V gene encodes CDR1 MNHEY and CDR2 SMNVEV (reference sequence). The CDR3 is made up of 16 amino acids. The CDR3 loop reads CASSSYRGRSTGELFF. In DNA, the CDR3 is TGTGCCAGCAGTTCCTACAGGGGGCGCAGCACCGGGGAGCTGTTTTTT.

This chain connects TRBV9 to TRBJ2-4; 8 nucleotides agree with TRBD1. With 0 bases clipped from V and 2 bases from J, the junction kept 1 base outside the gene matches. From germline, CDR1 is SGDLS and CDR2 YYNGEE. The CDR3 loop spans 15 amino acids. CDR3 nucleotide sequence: TGTGCCAGCAGCGTAGACAGGGGGACCAAAAACATTCAGTACTTC. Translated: CASSVDRGTKNIQYF.

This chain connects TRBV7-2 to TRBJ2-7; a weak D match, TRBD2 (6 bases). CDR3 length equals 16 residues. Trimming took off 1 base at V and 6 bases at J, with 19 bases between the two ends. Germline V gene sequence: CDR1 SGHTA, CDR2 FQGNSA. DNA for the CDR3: TGTGCCAGCAGCTTAGAACCCGGGCGGGGACCCGGCGAGCAGTACTTC. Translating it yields CASSLEPGRGPGEQYF.